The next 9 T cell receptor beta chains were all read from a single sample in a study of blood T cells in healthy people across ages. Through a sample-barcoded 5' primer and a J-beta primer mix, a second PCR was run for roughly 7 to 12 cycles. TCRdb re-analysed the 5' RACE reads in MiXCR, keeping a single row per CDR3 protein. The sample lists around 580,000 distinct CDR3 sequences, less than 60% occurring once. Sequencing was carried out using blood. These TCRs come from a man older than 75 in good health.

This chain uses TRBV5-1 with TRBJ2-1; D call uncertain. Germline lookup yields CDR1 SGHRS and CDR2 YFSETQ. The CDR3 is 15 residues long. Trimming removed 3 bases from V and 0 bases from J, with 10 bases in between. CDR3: CASSWTDFSYNEQFF. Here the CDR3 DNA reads TGCGCCAGCAGCTGGACCGATTTCTCCTACAATGAGCAGTTCTTC.

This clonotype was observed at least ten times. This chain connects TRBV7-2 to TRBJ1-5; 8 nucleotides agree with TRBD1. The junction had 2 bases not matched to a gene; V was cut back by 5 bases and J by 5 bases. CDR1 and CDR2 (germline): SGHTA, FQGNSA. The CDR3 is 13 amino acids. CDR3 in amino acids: CASSPDRDQPQHF. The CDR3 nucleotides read TGTGCCAGCAGCCCGGACAGGGATCAGCCCCAGCATTTT.

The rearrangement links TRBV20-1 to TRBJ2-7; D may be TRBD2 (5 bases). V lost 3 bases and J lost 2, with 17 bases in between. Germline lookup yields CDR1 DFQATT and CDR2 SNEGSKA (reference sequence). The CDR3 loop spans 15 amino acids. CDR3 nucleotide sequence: TGCAGTGCTAGTAGGCCTAGGCCAGCGGCCTACGAGCAGTACTTC. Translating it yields CSASRPRPAAYEQYF.

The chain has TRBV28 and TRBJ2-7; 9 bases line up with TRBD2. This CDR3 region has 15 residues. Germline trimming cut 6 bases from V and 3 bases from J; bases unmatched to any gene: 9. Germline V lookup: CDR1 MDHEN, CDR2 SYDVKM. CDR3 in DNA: TGTGCCAGCAGCCCCCGAGATAGCGGGAGCTACGAGCAGTACTTC. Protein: CASSPRDSGSYEQYF.

CDR3 sequence (DNA): TGCAGCGTTGAAGTGGGGGGATCAGATACGCAGTATTTT. Translated: CSVEVGGSDTQYF. The rearrangement links TRBV29-1 to TRBJ2-3; a weak D match, TRBD2 (6 bases). CDR1 and CDR2 (germline): SQVTM, ANQGSEA. Between the trimmed V and J ends, which lost 1 base and 4 bases, there was a span of 9 bases. The CDR3 sequence is 13 residues long.

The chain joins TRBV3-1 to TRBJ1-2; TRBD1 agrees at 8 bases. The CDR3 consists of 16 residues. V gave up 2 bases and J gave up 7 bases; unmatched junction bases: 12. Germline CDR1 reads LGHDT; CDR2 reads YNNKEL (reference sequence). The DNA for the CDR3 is TGTGCCAGCAGCCAAAATGACAGGGGCCTTTGGGGTGGCTACACCTTC. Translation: CASSQNDRGLWGGYTF.

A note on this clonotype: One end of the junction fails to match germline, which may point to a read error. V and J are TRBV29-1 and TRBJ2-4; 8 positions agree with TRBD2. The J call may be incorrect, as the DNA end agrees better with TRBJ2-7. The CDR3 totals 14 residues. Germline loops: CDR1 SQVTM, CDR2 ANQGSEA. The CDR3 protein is CNVVLTREGYEQYF. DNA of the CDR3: TGCAACGTTGTCCTCACTCGGGAGGGATACGAGCAGTACTTC.

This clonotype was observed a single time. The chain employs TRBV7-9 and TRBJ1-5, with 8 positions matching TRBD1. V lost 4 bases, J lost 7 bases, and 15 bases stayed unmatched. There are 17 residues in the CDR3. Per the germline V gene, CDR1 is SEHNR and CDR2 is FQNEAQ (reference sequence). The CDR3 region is CASSSWGAGGEGQPQHF. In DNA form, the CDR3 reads TGTGCCAGCAGCTCTTGGGGTGCAGGGGGCGAGGGGCAGCCCCAGCATTTT.

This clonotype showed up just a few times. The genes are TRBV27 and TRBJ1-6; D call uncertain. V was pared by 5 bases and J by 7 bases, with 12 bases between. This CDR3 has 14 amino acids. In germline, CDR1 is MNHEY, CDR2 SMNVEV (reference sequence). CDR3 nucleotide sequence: TGTGCCAGCAGTCCTCTCGGCGGCAATTCACCCCTCCACTTT. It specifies CASSPLGGNSPLHF.